These T cell receptor beta chains were read from a single sample in a study of cytomegalovirus exposure and HLA in healthy donors. Sequenced by immunoSEQ multiplex PCR; TCRdb stores in-frame clones only, minus some. This table has approximately 210,000 clones, about four fifths appearing once. Material: PBMCs. The receptors were sampled from a woman in her forties or fifties in good health and CMV-seronegative. Each CDR3 is given with its conserved first and last residue. A D gene is named only where the DNA matches it firmly. Size is omitted from some rows. Given values are once, few, many or a class for expanded clones.

TRBJ1-1 | TRBD1 | NA | TRBV19 | CASSIPPGGHFEAFF | TGTGCCAGTAGTATCCCCCCAGGGGGCCACTTCGAAGCTTTCTTT
TRBJ1-4 | NA | few | TRBV6-6 | CASSYTGEKLFF | TGTGCCAGCAGTTATACGGGGGAAAAACTGTTTTTT
TRBJ2-4 | NA | NA | TRBV28 | CASSFYDYTLAKNIQYF | TGTGCCAGCAGTTTCTACGACTATACACTAGCCAAAAACATTCAGTACTTC
TRBJ1-1 | NA | NA | TRBV4-1 | CASSQDSVNTEAFF | TGCGCCAGCAGCCAAGATTCAGTAAACACTGAAGCTTTCTTT
TRBJ1-3 | NA | NA | TRBV28 | CASSLWAVTPGNTIYF | TGTGCCAGCAGTTTATGGGCAGTCACCCCCGGAAACACCATATATTTT
TRBJ2-3 | TRBD2 | NA | TRBV19 | CASSKGKLAKSTDTQYF | TGTGCCAGTAGTAAGGGCAAACTAGCGAAAAGCACAGATACGCAGTATTTT
TRBJ1-5 | NA | NA | TRBV7-9 | CASSLSSPNQPQHF | TGTGCCAGCAGCCTGTCGTCTCCCAATCAGCCCCAGCATTTT
TRBJ1-1 | NA | NA | TRBV30 | CAWSVRVGGEAFF | TGTGCCTGGAGTGTCAGGGTGGGTGGTGAAGCTTTCTTT
TRBJ1-2 | TRBD1 | NA | TRBV2 | CASSYQTGESTF | TGTGCCAGCAGTTATCAAACAGGGGAGAGCACCTTC
TRBJ1-5 | NA | NA | TRBV15 | CATSLDRNSNQPQHF | TGTGCCACCAGCTTGGACAGAAATAGCAATCAGCCCCAGCATTTT
TRBJ2-7 | TRBD1 | few | TRBV6-5 | CASRLTGTYEQYF | TGTGCCAGCAGGTTGACAGGGACCTACGAGCAGTACTTC
TRBJ1-1 | NA | NA | TRBV2 | CASSERPRPEAFF | TGTGCCAGCAGTGAACGGCCGAGGCCTGAAGCTTTCTTT
TRBJ1-1 | NA | once | TRBV7-2 | CASSLSYSSTEAFF | TGTGCCAGCAGCTTAAGCTACTCGAGCACTGAAGCTTTCTTT
TRBJ1-1 | TRBD1 | NA | TRBV10-3 | CAIGRTGETTEAFF | TGTGCCATCGGTCGGACAGGGGAGACCACTGAAGCTTTCTTT
TRBJ2-1 | TRBD2 | NA | TRBV5-1 | CASSWGGMSGATINEQFF | TGCGCCAGCAGCTGGGGGGGGATGAGCGGGGCGACTATCAATGAGCAGTTCTTC
TRBJ1-2 | NA | NA | TRBV6-1 | CASSEAGTGTPFSGYTF | TGTGCCAGCAGTGAAGCCGGAACAGGGACCCCTTTTAGCGGCTACACCTTC
TRBJ2-2 | NA | NA | TRBV9 | CASSQNTGELFF | TGTGCCAGCAGCCAAAACACCGGGGAGCTGTTTTTT
TRBJ1-1 | NA | few | TRBV6-5 | CASSTGSLTEAFF | TGTGCCAGCAGCACAGGGAGTCTCACTGAAGCTTTCTTT
TRBJ1-5 | NA | NA | TRBV28 | CASSLTVPWSSNQPQHF | TGTGCCAGCAGCCTGACTGTCCCCTGGAGCAGCAATCAGCCCCAGCATTTT
TRBJ2-5 | NA | NA | TRBV11-2 | CASSLDSVQETQYF | TGTGCCAGCAGCTTAGATTCGGTCCAAGAGACCCAGTACTTC
TRBJ2-7 | TRBD1 | NA | TRBV5-4 | CASSLVDRGSEQYF | TGTGCCAGCAGCTTGGTGGACAGGGGCTCCGAGCAGTACTTC
TRBJ2-5 | NA | NA | TRBV2 | CASSRDIGETQYF | TGTGCCAGCAGCCGGGACATAGGAGAGACCCAGTACTTC